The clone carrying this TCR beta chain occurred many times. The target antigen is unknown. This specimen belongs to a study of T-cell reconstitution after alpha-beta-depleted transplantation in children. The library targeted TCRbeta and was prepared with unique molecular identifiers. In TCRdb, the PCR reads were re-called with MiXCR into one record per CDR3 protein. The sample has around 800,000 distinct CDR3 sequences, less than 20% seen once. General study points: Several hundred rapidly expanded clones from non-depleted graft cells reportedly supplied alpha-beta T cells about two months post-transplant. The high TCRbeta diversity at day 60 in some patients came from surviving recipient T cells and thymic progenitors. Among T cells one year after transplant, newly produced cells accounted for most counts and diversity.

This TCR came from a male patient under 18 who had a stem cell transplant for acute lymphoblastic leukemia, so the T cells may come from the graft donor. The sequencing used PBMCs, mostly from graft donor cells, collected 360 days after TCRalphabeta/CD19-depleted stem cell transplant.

The CDR3 bases are TGCAGCGTTGATAGGGATGGCTACACCTTC. Translation: CSVDRDGYTF. The chain recombines TRBV29-1 with TRBJ1-2; D unclear. In germline, CDR1 is SQVTM, CDR2 ANQGSEA. V was pared by 3 bases and J by 6 bases, with 5 bases between. This CDR3 has 10 amino acids.